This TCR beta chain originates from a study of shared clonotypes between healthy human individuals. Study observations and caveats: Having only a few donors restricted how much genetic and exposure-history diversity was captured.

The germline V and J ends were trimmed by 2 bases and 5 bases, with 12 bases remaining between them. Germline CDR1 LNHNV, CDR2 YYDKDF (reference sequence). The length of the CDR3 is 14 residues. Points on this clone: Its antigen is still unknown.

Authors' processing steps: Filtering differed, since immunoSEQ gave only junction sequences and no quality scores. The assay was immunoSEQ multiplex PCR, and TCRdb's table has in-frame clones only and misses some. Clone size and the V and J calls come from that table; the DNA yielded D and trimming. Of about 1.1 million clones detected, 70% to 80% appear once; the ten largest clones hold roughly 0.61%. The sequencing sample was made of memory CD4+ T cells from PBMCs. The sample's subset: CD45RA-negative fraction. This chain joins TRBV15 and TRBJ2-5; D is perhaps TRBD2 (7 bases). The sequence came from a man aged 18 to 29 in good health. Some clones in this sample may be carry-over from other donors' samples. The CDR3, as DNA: TGTGCCACCAGCAGATCCGGGGGGCGGGAGACCCAGTACTTC. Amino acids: CATSRSGGRETQYF.